One and the same sample provided the 12 T cell receptor beta chains below, sequenced in a study of naive and memory T cell subsets. An equimolar mix of two oligonucleotides served as the beta constant-region primer for TRBC1 and TRBC2. Four rounds of PCR amplified the ligated cDNA using nested alpha and beta constant-region primers plus SP2. TCRdb called the UMI-ligation and nested PCR reads again in MiXCR, with one record for every CDR3 protein. The sample yields approximately 80,000 distinct CDR3 sequences, over 8.5% seen once. The specimen was naive CD8+ T cells from blood. The receptors shown here come from a human donor in good health.

The chain combines TRBV9 with TRBJ1-3; tentative D call: TRBD1 (6 bases). The length of the CDR3 is 17 residues. Trimming took off 3 bases at V and 0 bases at J, with 16 bases between the two ends. Germline CDR1 SGDLS, CDR2 YYNGEE. The CDR3 loop reads CASSADGTPNSGNTIYF. In nucleotides, the CDR3 is TGTGCCAGCAGCGCCGACGGGACACCTAACTCTGGAAACACCATATATTTT. The full variable domain, with the rest looked up from reference TRBV9 and TRBJ1-3, is DSGVTQTPKHLITATGQRVTLRCSPRSGDLSVYWYQQSLDQGLQFLIQYYNGEERAKGNILERFSAQQFPDLHSELNLSSLELGDSALYFCASSADGTPNSGNTIYFGEGSWLTVV.

This clonotype was detected many times. The J gene is TRBJ1-4, the V gene TRBV28, with 11 nucleotides matching TRBD1. Looked up from germline, CDR1 is MDHEN and CDR2 is SYDVKM. CDR3 size: 19 residues. Trimming removed 4 bases from V and 6 bases from J; junction bases left unmatched: 16. CDR3 bases: TGTGCCAGCAGTTACGCACCCGGACAGGGGGCCCGGGGGGATGAAAAACTGTTTTTT. Translation gives CASSYAPGQGARGDEKLFF. Together with reference TRBV28 and TRBJ1-4, the CDR3 gives the full variable domain: DVKVTQSSRYLVKRTGEKVFLECVQDMDHENMFWYRQDPGLGLRLIYFSYDVKMKEKGDIPEGYSVSREKKERFSLILESASTNQTSMYLCASSYAPGQGARGDEKLFFGSGTQLSVL.

The chain carries TRBV4-1 and TRBJ2-7, with TRBD2 as a possible D gene (5 bases). The V end lost 1 base, the J end lost 4 bases, and 14 bases lay between the germline ends. In germline, CDR1 is MGHRA, CDR2 YSYEKL. The CDR3 consists of 15 residues. The CDR3 spells CASSQVEGHGYEQYF. DNA for the CDR3: TGCGCCAGCAGCCAAGTCGAGGGCCACGGTTACGAGCAGTACTTC.

Regarding this clonotype: This may come from a read error, since a much larger clone is one base off. The V gene is TRBV30, the J gene TRBJ2-7, with D hard to call. Germline V lookup: CDR1 GTSNPN, CDR2 SVGIG (reference sequence). V lost 7 bases and J lost 1, with 14 bases in between. This CDR3 has 13 amino acids. The CDR3, as DNA: TGTGCCTACCTCGTCGGAGATTCCTACGAGCAGTACTTC. Translated, it gives CAYLVGDSYEQYF.

For the CDR3, the DNA is TGTGCCAGCAGCTCGGTGCGGGGGAATGAGCAGTTCTTC. This sequence encodes CASSSVRGNEQFF. The J gene is TRBJ2-1, the V gene TRBV11-2; 7 bases fit TRBD2. CDR1 and CDR2 (germline): SGHAT, FQNNGV. The CDR3 runs 13 residues. The V segment lost 4 bases and the J segment 7 bases; nucleotides outside the gene matches: 4.

This clonotype was detected a few times. The CDR3 DNA sequence: TGCAGTGCCCCGGGACTAGCGGGACCTACTGTTGCCTACAATGAGCAGTTCTTC. Residues: CSAPGLAGPTVAYNEQFF. The chain has TRBV20-1 and TRBJ2-1, with 13 nucleotides matching TRBD2. From germline, CDR1 is DFQATT and CDR2 SNEGSKA (reference sequence). This CDR3 spans 18 amino acids. The V segment lost 6 bases and the J segment 2 bases; nucleotides outside the gene matches: 13.

The table lists this clonotype with many counts. J is TRBJ2-3 and V is TRBV29-1, with TRBD2 identical over 11 bases. This CDR3 has 17 amino acids. With 3 bases clipped from V and 6 bases from J, the junction kept 14 bases outside the gene matches. CDR1 and CDR2 (germline): SQVTM, ANQGSEA. For the CDR3, the DNA is TGCAGCGTTGAGGAGCAGGTTAGCGGGAGGGCCCGGGATACGCAGTATTTT. It specifies CSVEEQVSGRARDTQYF.

There are many counts of this clonotype. The chain combines TRBV12-3 or TRBV12-4 with TRBJ2-1; D is unresolved. V lost 4 bases, J lost 8 bases, and 6 bases lay in between. The CDR3 contains 11 residues. As DNA, the CDR3 is TGTGCCAGCAGTTCCCTCCATGAGCAGTTCTTC. This gives the protein CASSSLHEQFF.

The rearrangement links TRBV4-1 to TRBJ2-5; D perhaps matches TRBD2 (6 bases). This CDR3 has 17 amino acids. CDR1 is MGHRA, CDR2 YSYEKL, per germline. Between the trimmed V and J ends, which lost 3 bases and 2 bases, there was a span of 19 bases. CDR3 bases: TGCGCCAGCAGCCACCCGAACGGGTTAGCGGCACAAGAGACCCAGTACTTC. Its translation is CASSHPNGLAAQETQYF.

This clonotype was counted many times. This rearrangement joins TRBV9 to TRBJ1-5; D is possibly TRBD1 (5 bases). CDR3 length: 14 amino acids. V lost 4 bases to trimming and J lost 4 bases, with 12 bases between them. Germline V CDR1 and CDR2: SGDLS, YYNGEE. The CDR3 sequence is CASSPRDVNQPQHF. As DNA, the CDR3 is TGTGCCAGCAGCCCCAGGGACGTTAATCAGCCCCAGCATTTT.

There are many counts of this clonotype. The chain employs TRBV4-3 and TRBJ1-5; weak D call: TRBD1 (6 bases). In germline, CDR1 is LGHNA, CDR2 YSLEER. The CDR3 is 17 residues long. With 0 bases removed from V and 2 bases from J, the gap between germline ends came to 14 bases. The CDR3 protein is CASSQDLGGRGNQPQHF. For the CDR3, the DNA is TGCGCCAGCAGCCAAGATCTTGGGGGGCGGGGCAATCAGCCCCAGCATTTT.

There are a few counts of this clonotype. This chain uses TRBV10-3 with TRBJ2-1; 13 nucleotides line up with TRBD2. Germline V gene data show CDR1 as ENHRY and CDR2 as SYGVKD. The CDR3 length is 16 residues. V lost 6 bases and J lost 8; bases outside the gene matches: 10. CDR3 nucleotides: TGTGCCATCAGCGAAACAGGACTAGCGGGGGACGATGAGCAGTTCTTC. Amino acids: CAISETGLAGDDEQFF.